The 29 T cell receptor beta chains reported below all come from one sample, sequenced in a study of CD8 T cells in Susac syndrome. With random hexamers, reverse transcription was performed on about 0.45 to 1 ug of RNA. Using its own MiXCR run on the immunoSEQ multiplex PCR reads, TCRdb lists one record per CDR3 protein. Of 300,000 to 350,000 distinct CDR3 sequences in the sample, around 90% were seen once. Material for sequencing was CD4+ T cells from PBMCs. These TCRs come from a human donor with multiple sclerosis.

The chain carries TRBV20-1 and TRBJ1-2; D unclear. This CDR3 region has 12 residues. Per the germline V gene, CDR1 is DFQATT and CDR2 is SNEGSKA (reference sequence). Trimming took 3 bases from V and 2 from J, leaving 7 bases between them. CDR3 residues: CSASTQNYGYTF. DNA of the CDR3: TGCAGTGCTAGTACTCAAAACTATGGCTACACCTTC.

The V and J genes are TRBV10-3 and TRBJ2-2, with D uncertain. Trimming cost V 4 bases and J 7 bases, with 10 bases left between them. CDR1 and CDR2 (germline): ENHRY, SYGVKD. The CDR3 extends over 13 amino acids. The CDR3 DNA is TGTGCCATCAGTGCATTGGGGAACGGGGAGCTGTTTTTT. It translates to CAISALGNGELFF.

This chain connects TRBV27 to TRBJ1-4, with 9 bases lining up with TRBD1. The CDR3 consists of 14 residues. The V gene's germline CDR1 is MNHEY and CDR2 SMNVEV (reference sequence). After removal of 5 bases from V and 7 bases from J, the junction contained 5 bases not matched to a gene. The CDR3 here is CASSKQGAREKLFF. The CDR3 region has the DNA TGTGCCAGCAGTAAACAGGGGGCGCGTGAAAAACTGTTTTTT.

The rearrangement uses TRBV2 and TRBJ2-7; no reliable D call. Trimming shortened V by 5 bases and J by 5 bases, and 10 bases separated the two germline ends. Germline CDR1 and CDR2: SNHLY and FYNNEI. The length of the CDR3 is 12 residues. CDR3 residues: CASSPIYNEQYF. CDR3 nucleotides: TGTGCCAGCAGTCCTATTTACAACGAGCAGTACTTC.

The chain joins TRBV7-9 to TRBJ1-1; D might be TRBD1 (5 bases). The germline CDR1 and CDR2 sequences are SEHNR and FQNEAQ (reference sequence). This CDR3 spans 16 amino acids. V was pared by 5 bases and J by 6 bases, with 22 bases between. CDR3 in amino acids: CASSTRGLRGLAEAFF. In DNA form, the CDR3 reads TGTGCCAGCAGCACAAGAGGGCTTAGGGGCCTGGCTGAAGCTTTCTTT.

The V gene is TRBV2, the J gene TRBJ1-2, with D possibly being TRBD1 (6 bases). Trimming took off 6 bases at V and 3 bases at J, with 11 bases between the two ends. In germline, CDR1 is SNHLY, CDR2 FYNNEI. The CDR3 has 13 residues. CDR3 sequence reads: CASSDQGYYGYTF. CDR3 DNA sequence: TGTGCCAGCAGCGATCAGGGGTACTATGGCTACACCTTC.

The V call is TRBV7-3, the J call TRBJ2-3; TRBD2 aligns across 10 bases. V dropped 2 bases and J dropped 0; count of bases not matched to a gene: 14. Germline V gene data show CDR1 as SGHTA and CDR2 as FQGTGA. This CDR3 is 20 amino acids long. CDR3 in amino acids: CASSLLSGRRGFPSTDTQYF. CDR3 coding DNA: TGTGCCAGCAGCTTACTTAGCGGGAGGAGGGGGTTCCCTAGCACAGATACGCAGTATTTT.

This chain links TRBV19 with TRBJ1-2; unclear D gene. Germline V gene data show CDR1 as LNHDA and CDR2 as SQIVND (reference sequence). CDR3 size: 15 residues. Trimming took off 8 bases at V and 6 bases at J, with 22 bases between the two ends. The CDR3 DNA follows: TGTGCCAGTCACACCGGGTCTGGGAAGAGGAATGGCTACACCTTC. Protein sequence: CASHTGSGKRNGYTF.

This chain connects TRBV19 to TRBJ2-5, with D perhaps TRBD1 or TRBD2 (5 bases each). Germline CDR1 LNHDA, CDR2 SQIVND (reference sequence). The ends were cut back, 3 bases at V and 7 bases at J, with 12 bases in the middle. The CDR3 sequence is 13 residues long. In DNA, the CDR3 is TGTGCCAGTAGTATTGGGGCCGGAGGGACCCAGTACTTC. Encoded protein: CASSIGAGGTQYF.

This clonotype has only one observation. The V and J genes are TRBV2 and TRBJ2-1, with D possibly called TRBD1 or TRBD2 (5 bases each). Germline CDR1 is SNHLY and CDR2 is FYNNEI. With 4 bases removed from V and 7 bases from J, the gap between germline ends came to 11 bases. The CDR3 spans 13 residues. CDR3 DNA: TGTGCCAGCAGTGGGGACGGTCCAAATGAGCAGTTCTTC. Its protein product is CASSGDGPNEQFF.

V gene TRBV5-1 combines with J gene TRBJ1-1; 7 bases line up with TRBD1. Unmatched junction bases numbered 8, after V lost 2 bases and J lost 4 bases. The CDR3 runs to 15 residues. Germline loops: CDR1 SGHRS, CDR2 YFSETQ. In DNA, the CDR3 is TGCGCCAGCAGCTTTCAAGCGACAGGGACCACTGAAGCTTTCTTT. It translates to CASSFQATGTTEAFF.

The rearrangement links TRBV30 to TRBJ1-5; D might be TRBD1 (5 bases). V was cut by 1 base and J by 5 bases, with 9 bases left in between. The CDR3 extends over 13 amino acids. CDR1 is GTSNPN, CDR2 SVGIG, per germline (reference sequence). The CDR3 region has the DNA TGTGCCTGGAGTGCAGGGACTCATCAGCCCCAGCATTTT. The encoded protein is CAWSAGTHQPQHF.

J is TRBJ2-1 and V is TRBV20-1; 9 bases are shared with TRBD2. CDR3 length: 12 amino acids. Germline CDR1 is DFQATT and CDR2 is SNEGSKA (reference sequence). CDR3 protein: CSQASGTNEQFF. The DNA of the CDR3 is TGCTCCCAGGCTAGCGGGACGAATGAGCAGTTCTTC.

The chain carries TRBV30 and TRBJ2-3; 9 bases are shared with TRBD2. The J segment lost 0 bases and the V segment lost 2 bases, leaving 3 bases of the junction unmatched. The CDR3 sequence is 15 residues long. CDR1 and CDR2 (germline): GTSNPN, SVGIG (reference sequence). Here the CDR3 DNA reads TGTGCCTGGAGTCCCGGGACTAGCAGCACAGATACGCAGTATTTT. Amino acids: CAWSPGTSSTDTQYF.

V usage is TRBV24-1 and J usage is TRBJ2-1, with 12 bases fitting TRBD2. V was clipped by 3 bases and J by 7 bases; unmatched bases: 9. CDR1 and CDR2 (germline): KGHDR, SFDVKD. The CDR3 is 17 amino acids. CDR3: CATSDALTSGGGNEQFF. Here the CDR3 DNA reads TGTGCCACCAGTGATGCCCTGACTAGCGGGGGAGGTAATGAGCAGTTCTTC.

This rearrangement joins TRBV15 to TRBJ2-4; D is uncertain. Trimming stripped 0 bases from V and 0 bases from J, with 9 bases between. Germline assignment: CDR1 LNHNV and CDR2 YYDKDF (reference sequence). This CDR3 spans 16 amino acids. CDR3 sequence reads: CATSRDPTVAKNIQYF. CDR3 nucleotides: TGTGCCACCAGCAGAGATCCCACGGTAGCCAAAAACATTCAGTACTTC.

Only one count was recorded for this clonotype. The V call is TRBV13, the J call TRBJ2-1, with a tentative D call TRBD2 (5 bases). V lost 7 bases, J lost 0 bases, and 13 bases lay in between. Germline values: CDR1 PRHDT, CDR2 FYEKMQ (reference sequence). The CDR3 runs 15 residues. Here the CDR3 DNA reads TGTGCCAGCAAACTTGGGAGTGTCTCCTACAATGAGCAGTTCTTC. This encodes CASKLGSVSYNEQFF.

This clonotype was detected once. The rearrangement joins TRBV24-1 to TRBJ2-5; no clear D. This CDR3 region has 13 residues. Germline CDR1 KGHDR, CDR2 SFDVKD. Deletions cut 3 bases from V and 5 bases from J, with 9 bases between. DNA of the CDR3: TGTGCCACCAGTGATCGGCCCGAGGAGACCCAGTACTTC. This translates into CATSDRPEETQYF.

The chain is built from TRBV20-1 and TRBJ2-7; possible D gene TRBD2, 6 bases. The germline CDR1 and CDR2 sequences are DFQATT and SNEGSKA (reference sequence). This CDR3 region has 11 residues. Trimming stripped 3 bases from V and 6 bases from J, with 9 bases between. The CDR3 reads CSASSGVEQYF. DNA of the CDR3: TGCAGTGCTAGTTCGGGAGTCGAGCAGTACTTC.

The chain couples TRBV12-3 or TRBV12-4 to TRBJ1-6; D unresolved. The V end was cut by 0 bases, the J end by 10 bases, with 16 bases between. The CDR3 covers 16 residues. The CDR3 loop reads CASSLAPGRGGSPLHF. Written as DNA, the CDR3 is TGTGCCAGCAGTTTAGCCCCGGGGAGAGGAGGCTCACCCCTCCACTTT.

The chain is built from TRBV12-3 or TRBV12-4 and TRBJ1-2, with 10 bases matching TRBD1. V was clipped by 3 bases and J by 0 bases; unmatched bases: 16. This CDR3 spans 20 amino acids. CDR3 in DNA: TGTGCCAGCAGTTTCCGGCGCGTTGGGACAGGGGTCCCTCCTAACTATGGCTACACCTTC. Encoded protein: CASSFRRVGTGVPPNYGYTF.

The chain couples TRBV6-4 to TRBJ2-1; 12 bases are shared with TRBD2. This CDR3 is built from 16 residues. J gave up 8 bases and V 2 bases, and 7 bases lay outside the gene matches. Looked up from germline, CDR1 is MRHNA and CDR2 is SNTAGT. CDR3 in amino acids: CASSDRPSGGADEQFF. In nucleotides, the CDR3 is TGTGCCAGCAGTGACCGCCCTAGCGGGGGGGCGGATGAGCAGTTCTTC.

This chain joins TRBV3-1 and TRBJ2-1; 8 bases are a match to TRBD1. The CDR3 length is 15 residues. CDR1 and CDR2 from the germline V gene are LGHDT and YNNKEL (reference sequence). Losses at the gene ends were 1 base for V and 7 bases for J; bases not matched to a gene: 6. In DNA, the CDR3 is TGTGCCAGCAGCCAAGGGACAGGGCCTTTGAATGAGCAGTTCTTC. Protein sequence: CASSQGTGPLNEQFF.

J is TRBJ1-6 and V is TRBV18; D remains ambiguous. The germline V gene encodes CDR1 KGHSH and CDR2 LQKENI. V gave up 2 bases and J gave up 7 bases, with 9 bases separating them. The CDR3 spans 14 residues. In DNA, the CDR3 is TGTGCCAGCTCACCAACAACCAACAATTCACCCCTCCACTTT. Its translation is CASSPTTNNSPLHF.

This clonotype was detected only a few times. The J gene is TRBJ1-1, the V gene TRBV10-3, with D possibly matching TRBD1 (6 bases). The CDR3 loop spans 13 amino acids. CDR1 is ENHRY, CDR2 SYGVKD, per germline. Trimming left V 6 bases short and J 6 bases short, with 14 bases between. DNA for the CDR3: TGTGCCATCAGCGATTCGGGACAATCTGAAGCTTTCTTT. Translation gives CAISDSGQSEAFF.

The CDR3 protein is CASTQDGDTEAFF. As DNA, the CDR3 is TGTGCCAGCACTCAGGACGGCGACACTGAAGCTTTCTTT. This chain connects TRBV2 to TRBJ1-1; D is unclear. With 7 bases removed from V and 3 bases from J, the gap between germline ends came to 12 bases. Germline V gives CDR1 SNHLY, CDR2 FYNNEI. The CDR3 has 13 residues.

The chain recombines TRBV10-3 with TRBJ1-5; TRBD1 might be the D (5 bases). Trimming stripped 0 bases from V and 1 base from J, with 7 bases between. The CDR3 covers 15 residues. Germline CDR1 ENHRY, CDR2 SYGVKD. The DNA for the CDR3 is TGTGCCATCAGTGAGTCGGGGGGAAGCAATCAGCCCCAGCATTTT. It yields the protein CAISESGGSNQPQHF.

CDR3 amino acids: CASSWAEPPTGELFF. For the CDR3, the DNA is TGTGCCAGCAGCTGGGCAGAACCACCCACCGGGGAGCTGTTTTTT. The chain is built from TRBV7-2 and TRBJ2-2; D is uncertain. From germline, CDR1 is SGHTA and CDR2 FQGNSA. There are 15 residues in the CDR3. V was clipped by 4 bases and J by 4 bases, with 13 bases between them. The full variable domain, rest sourced from reference TRBV7-2 and TRBJ2-2, is GAGVSQSPSNKVTEKGKDVELRCDPISGHTALYWYRQSLGQGLEFLIYFQGNSAPDKSGLPSDRFSAERTGGSVSTLTIQRTQQEDSAVYLCASSWAEPPTGELFFGEGSRLTVL.

The chain couples TRBV19 to TRBJ1-1; D might be TRBD1 (6 bases). CDR3 length: 15 residues. V lost 3 bases to trimming and J lost 6 bases, with 17 bases between them. The V gene's germline CDR1 is LNHDA and CDR2 SQIVND (reference sequence). CDR3 loop: CASSIIPQGYAEAFF. The CDR3, as DNA: TGTGCCAGTAGTATCATCCCACAGGGCTACGCTGAAGCTTTCTTT.